This T cell receptor beta chain was observed in a study of cytomegalovirus exposure and HLA in healthy donors. V lost 0 bases, J lost 0 bases, and 6 bases lay in between. In germline, CDR1 is SGDLS, CDR2 YYNGEE. The CDR3 totals 14 residues. The donors, nominally healthy at sampling, likely had unrecorded immune exposures. Study-wide results and limits: In an earlier analysis, productive rearrangement rates for most beta V segments clustered near 87% or 30%. In vitro experiments confirmed that a few CMV-associated chains were specific for CMV antigens.

Details on this clone: Its antigen remains unidentified.

A multiplex PCR was run with 60 Vbeta primers and 13 Jbeta primers. The data were produced by immunoSEQ multiplex PCR, yet TCRdb's version contains in-frame clones alone and is incomplete. The sample has roughly 120,000 clones; around 75% are singletons. This TCR was recovered from a woman under 30 in good health and CMV-seronegative. Sample: PBMCs. The chain combines TRBV9 with TRBJ2-5; D not certain. The CDR3 is CASSVGLDQETQYF. The CDR3 DNA is TGTGCCAGCAGCGTAGGTCTAGACCAAGAGACCCAGTACTTC.